The rows below give T cell receptor beta chains drawn from one sample of a study of PD-1 blockade in classical Hodgkin lymphoma. Assay used: immunoSEQ multiplex PCR; TCRdb lists only in-frame clones, some missing. Of more than 20,000 clones in the sample, around 77% were seen once. The input for sequencing was peripheral blood mononuclear cells (PBMCs), taken before the second cycle of nivolumab. The receptors derive from a human donor with classical Hodgkin lymphoma. CDR3s include the opening cysteine and the closing phenylalanine or tryptophan. The order of the fields is J gene, clone size, V gene, D gene, CDR3 DNA, CDR3 protein. The D gene is left open where the match is weak. Not every row has a clone size; where given, it reads once, few, many or a size class.

TRBJ1-5 . TRBV11-2 . TGTGCCAGCAGGGACACAGGGTTCAATCAGCCCCAGCATTTT CASRDTGFNQPQHF
TRBJ2-7 . TRBV29-1 . TGCAGCGTTGAATCAGGGGCCAGGGGCGAGCAGTACTTC CSVESGARGEQYF
TRBJ1-4 . TRBV27 TRBD1 TGTGCCAGCAGTTCGCCTCGGGACAGAGAAAAACTGTTTTTT CASSSPRDREKLFF
TRBJ1-2 . TRBV27 . TGTGCCAGCAGTCGATTTCCAGGGTATGGCTACACCTTC CASSRFPGYGYTF
TRBJ1-3 . TRBV9 . TGTGCCAGCAGCGGCTTGACAGGCTCTGGAAACACCATATATTTT CASSGLTGSGNTIYF
TRBJ2-1 . TRBV15 . TGTGCCACTATGTTGGGAGACAGTCGGTTGAATGAGCAGTTCTTC CATMLGDSRLNEQFF
TRBJ1-2 . TRBV6-6 TRBD1 TGTGCCAGCAGCCAGGGGGACGGCTACACCTTC CASSQGDGYTF
TRBJ2-5 . TRBV5-4 TRBD1 TGTGCCAGCAGCCCTCTTGGACAGGAAGAGACCCAGTACTTC CASSPLGQEETQYF
TRBJ2-7 . TRBV9 TRBD2 TGTGCCAGCGGAGCGGGAGGAGTCGAGCAGTACTTC CASGAGGVEQYF
TRBJ2-3 few TRBV19 . TGTGCCAGTAGACCCGGGCGTTGGGTGTCGGAAAATGAGACAGATACGCAGTATTTT CASRPGRWVSENETDTQYF
TRBJ2-3 few TRBV2 TRBD2 TGTGCCAGCAGTTCGGGACTAGCGGGATCAACAGATACGCAGTATTTT CASSSGLAGSTDTQYF
TRBJ1-5 . TRBV15 . TGTGCCACCAGCAGAGAAAGGTCCGGGGAGCCCCAGCATTTT CATSRERSGEPQHF
TRBJ2-7 . TRBV10-3 . TGTGCCATCAGTGAACCCCACCCCGGACTCGAAAGCTCCTACGAGCAGTACTTC CAISEPHPGLESSYEQYF
TRBJ2-2 few TRBV27 . TGTGCCAGCAGTGATCACCGCGTTGAGCTGTTTTTT CASSDHRVELFF
TRBJ2-5 . TRBV5-6 TRBD2 TGTGCCAGCGGGACTAGTTTACAGACCCAGTACTTC CASGTSLQTQYF
TRBJ2-3 . TRBV9 . TGTGCCAGCAGCGCCCCGACGTTGGGGGATACGCAGTATTTT CASSAPTLGDTQYF
TRBJ2-1 . TRBV5-6 TRBD2 TGTGCCAGCAGCTTGGGCCTAGCGGGAGGCTACAATGAGCAGTTCTTC CASSLGLAGGYNEQFF
TRBJ1-1 few TRBV5-1 . TGCGCCAGCAGCTTGGCCCTCTGGCGGAACACTGAAGCTTTCTTT CASSLALWRNTEAFF
TRBJ2-5 . TRBV6-5 . TGTGCCAGCAGTCGGCGACATAGCGTGTTAGAGACCCAGTACTTC CASSRRHSVLETQYF
TRBJ1-4 medium-sized TRBV10-3 TRBD1 TGTGCCATCAGTGAGGCTAGGGGTACCCCCGGGACAGGGAGAGAAAAACTGTTTTTT CAISEARGTPGTGREKLFF
TRBJ1-2 . TRBV5-4 TRBD1 TGTGCCAGCAGCTTGGCCGCAGGGGGCTTCTATGGCTACACCTTC CASSLAAGGFYGYTF
TRBJ2-3 . TRBV12-5 . TGTGCTAGTGGCCGAAAACAGGGAGGGGGTACAGATACGCAGTATTTT CASGRKQGGGTDTQYF
TRBJ1-4 once TRBV6-6 TRBD1 TGTGCCAGCAGTCCAGGGGGTTCCTATGAAAAACTGTTTTTT CASSPGGSYEKLFF
TRBJ2-3 . TRBV6-5 . TGTGCCAGCAGTTACTGGGCCGCAGATACGCAGTATTTT CASSYWAADTQYF
TRBJ2-2 once TRBV5-8 TRBD2 TGTGCCAGCTCGGGACTAGGGAACACCGGGGAGCTGTTTTTT CASSGLGNTGELFF
TRBJ1-1 . TRBV5-1 . TGCGCCAGCAGCTTGAAAGAAGGTTGGACTGAAGCTTTCTTT CASSLKEGWTEAFF
TRBJ2-3 few TRBV27 . TGTGCCAGCAGCCGCAGAGGGGGGACAGATACGCAGTATTTT CASSRRGGTDTQYF
TRBJ1-6 . TRBV27 . TGTGCCAGCAGTTTATTGGAGGAAAGCTCCTATAATTCACCCCTCCACTTT CASSLLEESSYNSPLHF
TRBJ2-5 few TRBV11-3 . TGTGCCAGCAGCTCCTCTGGAGGGACGGTAGTCGGGGAGACCCAGTACTTC CASSSSGGTVVGETQYF
TRBJ2-5 . TRBV6-4 TRBD2 TGTGCCAGCAGTGACGGTGTAGCGGGGGGACAAGAGACCCAGTACTTC CASSDGVAGGQETQYF
TRBJ2-3 . TRBV5-1 TRBD2 TGCGCCAGCAGCTTGGAACTAGCGGGATCAGATACGCAGTATTTT CASSLELAGSDTQYF
TRBJ2-3 . TRBV4-3 . TGCGCCAGCAGCCACGCTTCCGGGACCCCCTTTGATACGCAGTATTTT CASSHASGTPFDTQYF
TRBJ1-2 . TRBV13 . TGTGCCAGCAGCTTAAACAAACTGCCAGCGACAGGCTATGGCTACACCTTC CASSLNKLPATGYGYTF
TRBJ1-6 . TRBV7-9 TRBD1 TGTGCCAGCAGGGACCGGGACAGGGTTGGTTCACCCCTCCACTTT CASRDRDRVGSPLHF
TRBJ2-5 . TRBV6-4 TRBD1 TGTGCCAGCAGGAGGACAGGTGGGAGCCAAGAGACCCAGTACTTC CASRRTGGSQETQYF
TRBJ1-2 . TRBV5-1 . TGCGCCAGCAGCTTGGGGTCAGGGCCCCGTGGGGGCTACACCTTC CASSLGSGPRGGYTF
TRBJ2-7 . TRBV7-2 . TGTGCCAGCAGCGCAAAGGGTGGCGGCGAGCAGTACTTC CASSAKGGGEQYF
TRBJ1-1 . TRBV7-9 . TGTGCCAGCAGCTTAGAAGGTCGGAACACTGAAGCTTTCTTT CASSLEGRNTEAFF